These 20 T cell receptor beta chains came from one sample sequenced in a study of shared clonotypes between healthy human individuals. The repertoire was sequenced with immunoSEQ multiplex PCR; TCRdb's copy has only in-frame clones and lacks some. This sample has about 1.5 million clones; over 95% occur once, and the top ten carry roughly 1.2%. The sequencing input was naive CD4+ T cells sorted from blood. Subset described: CD45RA+ positively selected. The receptors shown here come from a man aged 25-45 years in good health.

The chain employs TRBV10-2 and TRBJ2-7; D is perhaps TRBD2 (6 bases). Germline values: CDR1 WSHSY, CDR2 SAAADI. V gave up 2 bases and J gave up 6 bases, with 14 bases separating them. There are 14 residues in the CDR3. The CDR3 DNA reads TGCGCCAGCAGTGAGCCTTACGGGAGTGGCGAGCAGTACTTC. Protein: CASSEPYGSGEQYF.

J is TRBJ2-2 and V is TRBV27; D unresolved. Germline V lookup: CDR1 MNHEY, CDR2 SMNVEV (reference sequence). CDR3 length: 14 residues. The ends were cut back, 3 bases at V and 0 bases at J, with 5 bases in the middle. CDR3 loop: CASSLAANTGELFF. CDR3 sequence (DNA): TGTGCCAGCAGTTTGGCGGCGAACACCGGGGAGCTGTTTTTT.

The gene calls are TRBV6-5 and TRBJ2-1; 12 nucleotides align to TRBD2. Germline V CDR1 and CDR2: MNHEY, SVGAGI. There are 15 residues in the CDR3. With 4 bases clipped from V and 6 bases from J, the junction kept 4 bases outside the gene matches. CDR3 in amino acids: CASSWGLAGLNEQFF. CDR3 DNA: TGTGCCAGCAGTTGGGGACTAGCGGGCCTCAATGAGCAGTTCTTC.

The chain combines TRBV7-2 with TRBJ1-2; D remains ambiguous. V lost 5 bases and J 1 base, leaving 14 bases between the germline ends. Looked up from germline, CDR1 is SGHTA and CDR2 is FQGNSA. This CDR3 region has 15 residues. DNA of the CDR3: TGTGCCAGCAGCCCAATCTCAGGTGTTAACTATGGCTACACCTTC. Its protein is CASSPISGVNYGYTF.

This clone appeared a single time. V is TRBV11-2 and J is TRBJ2-7; tentatively, D is TRBD1 (6 bases). The V and J ends lost 5 bases and 4 bases respectively, with 15 bases between them. The CDR3 contains 14 residues. Germline CDR1 and CDR2: SGHAT and FQNNGV. In DNA, the CDR3 is TGTGCCAGCAGCCCACAGGGTACGGGGTACGAGCAGTACTTC. Translating gives CASSPQGTGYEQYF.

V is TRBV29-1 and J is TRBJ2-5, with 7 bases matching TRBD2. Germline assignment: CDR1 SQVTM and CDR2 ANQGSEA. The CDR3 has 14 amino acids. V was clipped by 4 bases and J by 5 bases; unmatched bases: 10. The CDR3 here is CSVAREVGRETQYF. The CDR3 bases are TGCAGCGTTGCCCGGGAGGTAGGACGGGAGACCCAGTACTTC.

The gene calls are TRBV4-3 and TRBJ2-1; TRBD2 might be the D (6 bases). The CDR3 consists of 17 residues. The germline CDR1 and CDR2 sequences are LGHNA and YSLEER. V gave up 0 bases and J gave up 5 bases, with 17 bases separating them. The CDR3 loop reads CASSQESSSANNNEQFF. The CDR3, as DNA: TGCGCCAGCAGCCAAGAAAGTTCTAGCGCTAACAACAATGAGCAGTTCTTC.

The chain recombines TRBV7-2 with TRBJ1-2; no definite D call. Germline CDR1 reads SGHTA; CDR2 reads FQGNSA. V lost 5 bases to trimming and J lost 10 bases, with 14 bases between them. CDR3 size: 12 residues. DNA of the CDR3: TGTGCCAGCAGCCTCGTGTTATTGACCTACACCTTC. Encoded protein: CASSLVLLTYTF.

V usage is TRBV5-1 and J usage is TRBJ2-3, with 8 bases that match TRBD2. Germline CDR1 is SGHRS and CDR2 is YFSETQ. The J segment lost 5 bases and the V segment lost 4 bases, leaving 21 bases of the junction unmatched. The CDR3 consists of 19 residues. CDR3 DNA sequence: TGCGCCAGCAGCCCGTCCCGGGACACTGTAGCGGGAAAGGAAGATACGCAGTATTTT. It is translated as CASSPSRDTVAGKEDTQYF.

CDR3 in amino acids: CASSLGVVGYEQYF. CDR3 DNA sequence: TGTGCCAGCAGCTTGGGGGTCGTGGGCTACGAGCAGTACTTC. J is TRBJ2-7 and V is TRBV5-6; no clear D. Germline CDR1 is SGHDT and CDR2 is YYEEEE. The CDR3 is 14 amino acids. Trimming pared 0 bases from V and 3 bases from J, leaving 10 bases between.

The V call is TRBV14, the J call TRBJ2-1; no reliable D call. CDR1 and CDR2 (germline): SGHDN, FVKESK. The CDR3 totals 13 residues. Between the trimmed V and J ends, which lost 1 base and 5 bases, there was a span of 6 bases. The CDR3 DNA reads TGTGCCAGCAGCCAAGTTTTGCACAATGAGCAGTTCTTC. As protein: CASSQVLHNEQFF. The variable domain in full, completed from reference TRBV14 and TRBJ2-1, reads EAGVTQFPSHSVIEKGQTVTLRCDPISGHDNLYWYRRVMGKEIKFLLHFVKESKQDESGMPNNRFLAERTGGTYSTLKVQPAELEDSGVYFCASSQVLHNEQFFGPGTRLTVL.

The chain employs TRBV9 and TRBJ2-5, with TRBD1 matching 9 bases. V lost 2 bases to trimming and J lost 1 base; unmatched junction nucleotides: 6. CDR1 SGDLS and CDR2 YYNGEE come from the germline V gene. The CDR3 totals 16 residues. CDR3 protein: CASSVGDRDGQETQYF. CDR3 coding DNA: TGTGCCAGCAGCGTGGGGGACAGGGACGGCCAAGAGACCCAGTACTTC. Drawing the rest from reference TRBV9 and TRBJ2-5, the complete variable domain is DSGVTQTPKHLITATGQRVTLRCSPRSGDLSVYWYQQSLDQGLQFLIQYYNGEERAKGNILERFSAQQFPDLHSELNLSSLELGDSALYFCASSVGDRDGQETQYFGPGTRLLVL.

The rearrangement links TRBV28 to TRBJ1-1, with 7 positions matching TRBD1. CDR3 length equals 11 residues. V trimming: 3 bases; J trimming: 10 bases; junction bases outside the gene matches: 2. CDR1 is MDHEN, CDR2 SYDVKM, per germline. CDR3 residues: CASSFDRVAFF. The CDR3 DNA reads as TGTGCCAGCAGTTTCGACAGGGTAGCTTTCTTT.

The rearrangement uses TRBV2 and TRBJ1-1; D may be TRBD1 (5 bases). The CDR3 is made up of 17 amino acids. The germline CDR1 and CDR2 sequences are SNHLY and FYNNEI. V lost 1 base, J lost 2 bases, and 17 bases lay in between. The CDR3 DNA is TGTGCCAGCAGTGAAGTCGGCTGGCAGGGCGAAAACACTGAAGCTTTCTTT. It is translated as CASSEVGWQGENTEAFF. The entire variable domain, with the rest obtained from reference TRBV2 and TRBJ1-1, is as follows: EPEVTQTPSHQVTQMGQEVILRCVPISNHLYFYWYRQILGQKVEFLVSFYNNEISEKSEIFDDQFSVERPDGSNFTLKIRSTKLEDSAMYFCASSEVGWQGENTEAFFGQGTRLTVV.

The J gene is TRBJ2-1, the V gene TRBV12-5; 15 nucleotides line up with TRBD2. J was trimmed by 8 bases and V by 4 bases; bases with no gene match: 21. CDR3 length: 21 residues. Germline V gene data show CDR1 as LGHNT and CDR2 as FRNRAP. The chain's CDR3 is CASGSKTKGLAGGPVRHEQFF. DNA for the CDR3: TGTGCTAGTGGTTCGAAAACAAAAGGACTAGCGGGAGGGCCAGTCCGACATGAGCAGTTCTTC.

The chain joins TRBV2 to TRBJ2-2; TRBD1 is a possible D gene (6 bases). V was pared by 10 bases and J by 3 bases, with 21 bases between. Germline assignment: CDR1 SNHLY and CDR2 FYNNEI. CDR3 size: 16 residues. CDR3 sequence reads: CANPEQGRKDTGELFF. The DNA of the CDR3 is TGTGCCAATCCCGAACAGGGCAGGAAGGACACCGGGGAGCTGTTTTTT.

This sequence joins TRBV7-8 and TRBJ1-1, with D hard to call. Per the germline V gene, CDR1 is SGHVS and CDR2 is FQNEAQ. This CDR3 spans 16 amino acids. V was pared by 4 bases and J by 4 bases, with 19 bases between. CDR3 nucleotides: TGTGCCAGCAGCTCAAATAACGGGAGTGGAGGCACTGAAGCTTTCTTT. It is translated as CASSSNNGSGGTEAFF.

The table lists this clone with a count of one. The rearrangement links TRBV11-2 to TRBJ2-2; D gene unclear. Germline V gene lookup returns CDR1 SGHAT and CDR2 FQNNGV. The length of the CDR3 is 12 residues. Deletions cut 2 bases from V and 6 bases from J, with 4 bases between. CDR3 amino acids: CASSLLPGELFF. The CDR3 DNA is TGTGCCAGCAGCTTACTCCCCGGGGAGCTGTTTTTT.

The V and J genes are TRBV29-1 and TRBJ2-7; D may be TRBD1 (6 bases). The CDR3 has 14 residues. Germline V gene sequence: CDR1 SQVTM, CDR2 ANQGSEA. V was shortened by 4 bases and J by 3 bases, with 16 bases between the two germline ends. The CDR3 is CSVVSQRGHYEQYF. CDR3 nucleotide sequence: TGCAGCGTTGTCTCCCAACGGGGACACTACGAGCAGTACTTC.

The CDR3 DNA follows: TGTGCCAGCTTCCGGGACAGGGGCACCGGGGAGCTGTTTTTT. It specifies CASFRDRGTGELFF. This sequence joins TRBV28 and TRBJ2-2; TRBD1 aligns across 10 bases. V trimming: 8 bases; J trimming: 4 bases; junction bases outside the gene matches: 4. The CDR3 consists of 14 residues. Germline CDR1 MDHEN, CDR2 SYDVKM.